Described below is a single T cell receptor beta chain sequence and its context. Antigen specificity is unknown. CDR3 length equals 14 residues. Trimming pared 4 bases from V and 1 base from J, leaving 7 bases between. CDR1 is LGHNA, CDR2 YSLEER, per germline. Some clones are missing from TCRdb's copy, which holds only in-frame ones; the method was immunoSEQ multiplex PCR. This sample carries roughly 92,000 clones, approximately 82% of them seen once, and the ten largest clones take about 17%. This sample was taken from a study of Ad26.COV2.S vaccination and SARS-CoV-2 variants. General study results and limits: Possibly, TCR breadth and depth analyses underestimated total T cell responses. Substantial breadth in spike-specific CD8+ and CD4+ T cell responses was reportedly seen after vaccination. Greater spike-specific TCR breadth was seen in vaccine recipients than in placebo recipients. Breadth of non-spike TCRs did not differ between vaccinees and placebo recipients.

The gene calls are TRBV4-3 and TRBJ1-4; D call uncertain. The receptor was isolated from a human donor who had recovered from COVID-19. The source was peripheral blood, collected after recovery from COVID-19. The CDR3 loop is CASSPSRTNEKLFF. The CDR3 bases are TGCGCCAGCAGCCCCAGTAGAACTAATGAAAAACTGTTTTTT.